These 9 T cell receptor beta chains were sequenced from one sample in a study of CD8 T cells in Susac syndrome. With random hexamers, reverse transcription was performed on roughly 0.5 to 1 ug of RNA. TCRdb recomputed calls from the immunoSEQ multiplex PCR reads with MiXCR, one row per CDR3 protein. The repertoire consists of around 140,000 distinct CDR3 sequences, with roughly 95% occurring once and the leading ten covering 0.11%. The specimen was CD4+ T cells from PBMCs. The origin of the receptors is a human donor with multiple sclerosis.

The chain joins TRBV5-1 to TRBJ2-4; TRBD2 aligns across 7 bases. Germline V lookup: CDR1 SGHRS, CDR2 YFSETQ. After removal of 1 base from V and 7 bases from J, the junction contained 5 bases not matched to a gene. This CDR3 comprises 14 residues. CDR3 protein: CASSLSGTPNIQYF. The CDR3 coding sequence is TGCGCCAGCAGCTTGAGCGGGACTCCCAACATTCAGTACTTC.

This clonotype was detected only once. The chain combines TRBV7-2 with TRBJ1-2; 11 bases line up with TRBD1. Trimming removed 5 bases from V and 7 bases from J; junction bases left unmatched: 12. Germline CDR1 is SGHTA and CDR2 is FQGNSA. CDR3 length: 16 amino acids. DNA for the CDR3: TGTGCCAGCAGCACCTGGACAGGGGGCGCCGGATCTGGCTACACCTTC. Its protein is CASSTWTGGAGSGYTF.

The V gene is TRBV29-1, the J gene TRBJ2-3; either TRBD1 or TRBD2 may supply D (5 bases each). Germline CDR1 SQVTM, CDR2 ANQGSEA. V was pared by 3 bases and J by 8 bases, with 15 bases between. The length of the CDR3 is 13 residues. CDR3 DNA: TGCAGCGTTGATCTCAACGTTGGGGGTACGCAGTATTTT. Translating gives CSVDLNVGGTQYF.

V usage is TRBV24-1 and J usage is TRBJ1-2; D is undetermined. Trimming stripped 4 bases from V and 2 bases from J, with 4 bases between. This CDR3 has 12 amino acids. Germline V lookup: CDR1 KGHDR, CDR2 SFDVKD. The DNA of the CDR3 is TGTGCCACCAGTGAAGGAAACTATGGCTACACCTTC. The encoded protein is CATSEGNYGYTF.

The chain links TRBV20-1 to TRBJ2-2, with TRBD1 matching 9 bases. The CDR3 runs to 17 residues. J lost 1 base, V lost 3 bases, and 9 bases had no gene match. From germline, CDR1 is DFQATT and CDR2 SNEGSKA (reference sequence). CDR3 DNA: TGCAGTGCTAGGATCTACCACAGGGGGCGGAACACCGGGGAGCTGTTTTTT. Translating it yields CSARIYHRGRNTGELFF.

This rearrangement joins TRBV7-7 to TRBJ2-2; no firm D call. The length of the CDR3 is 12 residues. The germline V gene encodes CDR1 SSHAT and CDR2 FNYEAQ (reference sequence). Trimming pared 5 bases from V and 8 bases from J, leaving 9 bases between. The CDR3: CASSPSTGELFF. CDR3 DNA sequence: TGTGCCAGCAGCCCCTCTACGGGGGAGCTGTTTTTT.

The table lists this clonotype with a count of one. The CDR3 DNA reads as TGTGCCAGCAGTCACGCAAGACCAGGAAGCAAAAACATTCAGTACTTC. This codes for CASSHARPGSKNIQYF. J is TRBJ2-4 and V is TRBV6-2 or TRBV6-3; the D is unclear. The CDR3 is 16 amino acids. The ends were cut back, 5 bases at V and 3 bases at J, with 17 bases in the middle. CDR1 and CDR2 from the germline V gene are MNHEY and SVGEGT.

This clonotype was detected only once. This chain connects TRBV6-1 to TRBJ2-5; 8 nucleotides align to TRBD2. Germline V CDR1 and CDR2: MNHNS, SASEGT. CDR3 length: 15 residues. Trimming cost V 0 bases and J 4 bases; bases outside gene matches: 4. CDR3 residues: CASSEAHSGGETQYF. Here the CDR3 DNA reads TGTGCCAGCAGTGAAGCGCACAGCGGGGGAGAGACCCAGTACTTC.

This clonotype was detected only once. The genes are TRBV5-4 and TRBJ1-1, with 7 bases fitting TRBD1. CDR3 length: 13 amino acids. The V gene end was trimmed by 2 bases and the J gene end by 7 bases; junction bases not matched to a gene: 5. The V gene's germline CDR1 is SGHNT and CDR2 YYREEE (reference sequence). The CDR3 sequence is CASSFKGAYEAFF. The CDR3 DNA reads as TGTGCCAGCAGCTTCAAGGGGGCGTATGAAGCTTTCTTT.